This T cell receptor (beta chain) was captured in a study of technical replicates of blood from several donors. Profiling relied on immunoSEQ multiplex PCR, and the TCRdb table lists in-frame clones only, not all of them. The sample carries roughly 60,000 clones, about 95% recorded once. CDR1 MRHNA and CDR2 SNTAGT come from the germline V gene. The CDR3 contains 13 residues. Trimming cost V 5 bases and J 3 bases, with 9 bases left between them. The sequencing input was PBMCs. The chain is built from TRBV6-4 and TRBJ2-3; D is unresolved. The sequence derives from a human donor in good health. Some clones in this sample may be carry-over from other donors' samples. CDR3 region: CASSQAETDTQYF. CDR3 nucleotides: TGTGCCAGCAGTCAGGCCGAAACAGATACGCAGTATTTT.